This TCR beta chain is from a study of OX40 agonist ivuxolimab in advanced cancers. The wider study: The dose of intravenous ivuxolimab that patients received every 2 weeks ranged from 0.01 to 10 mg/kg. The dose-escalation cohort was approximately 85% male, with a mean age of approximately 61 years, ranging about 23 to 79. Study results and caveats: CD4+ and CD8+ blood T cells expanded clonally by week 6 at 0.1 to 3.0 mg/kg.

Notes on this clone: Its antigen is currently unknown.

Produced via immunoSEQ multiplex PCR; TCRdb's table is partial and in-frame only. The repertoire holds 65,000 to 80,000 clones, with 70% to 90% as singletons. Germline CDR1 reads SNHLY; CDR2 reads FYNNEI. This CDR3 comprises 15 residues. V was shortened by 10 bases and J by 1 base, with 14 bases between the two germline ends. This sequence originates from an adult with an advanced solid tumor such as melanoma, head and neck, liver or kidney cancer. Sequences were derived from CD4+ or CD8+ T cells sorted from blood, sampled in a trial of the OX40 agonist ivuxolimab. The rearrangement links TRBV2 to TRBJ1-6; the D gene is possibly TRBD1 (5 bases). The CDR3, as DNA: TGTGCCACCCAATTCGGGGGTTCCTATAATTCACCCCTCCACTTT. It encodes CATQFGGSYNSPLHF.